This T cell receptor beta chain was profiled in a study of blood T cell repertoires in COVID-19. Study processing details: Amplification of reference gene primers provided the estimated nucleated cell counts. Profiled with immunoSEQ multiplex PCR; TCRdb holds only in-frame clones, not every one. V and J calls and clone size are as listed in that table; D and trimming were resolved from the DNA. Found here are over 200,000 clones, approximately 80% of them singletons; the top ten hold about 2%. CDR1 and CDR2 (germline): SGDLS, YYNGEE. V lost 0 bases to trimming and J lost 5 bases, with 5 bases between them. This CDR3 is 13 amino acids long. Self-reported history from a screening survey and questionnaire set each donor's cohort. As concerns this clone: Other DNA sequences in the sample encode the same CDR3.

This chain links TRBV9 with TRBJ2-2; D call uncertain. This receptor was identified in a man between 60 and 70 years old who had recovered from COVID-19. The sample taken for sequencing was PBMCs or T cells enriched from blood (not recorded which). CDR3: CASSVDSTGELFF. The DNA for the CDR3 is TGTGCCAGCAGCGTAGATAGTACCGGGGAGCTGTTTTTT.